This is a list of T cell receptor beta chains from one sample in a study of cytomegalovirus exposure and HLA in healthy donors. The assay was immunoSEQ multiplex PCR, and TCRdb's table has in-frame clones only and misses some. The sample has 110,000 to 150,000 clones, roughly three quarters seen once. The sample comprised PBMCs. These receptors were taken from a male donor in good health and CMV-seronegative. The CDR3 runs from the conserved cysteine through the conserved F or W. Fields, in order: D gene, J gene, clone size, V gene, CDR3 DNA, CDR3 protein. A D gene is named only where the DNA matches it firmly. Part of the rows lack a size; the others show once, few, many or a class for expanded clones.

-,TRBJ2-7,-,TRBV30,TGTGCCTGGAGTGTACGGGGTAAGCAGTACTTC,CAWSVRGKQYF
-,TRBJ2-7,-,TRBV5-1,TGCGCCAGCAGCTTGGCCCCGGCGGGGACCGGCGAGCAGTACTTC,CASSLAPAGTGEQYF
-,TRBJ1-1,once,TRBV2,TGTGCCAGCAGACAGGTGATGAACACTGAAGCTTTCTTT,CASRQVMNTEAFF
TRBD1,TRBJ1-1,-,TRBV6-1,TGTGCCTGCCACAGGGGAAACACTGAAGCTTTCTTT,CACHRGNTEAFF
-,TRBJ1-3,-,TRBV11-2,TGTGCCAGCAGCCGACTGGGGCTGCTTTCTGGAAACACCATATATTTT,CASSRLGLLSGNTIYF
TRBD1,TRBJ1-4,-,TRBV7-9,TGTGCCAGCAGCTTAGGGGGACAGGGTAATGAAAAACTGTTTTTT,CASSLGGQGNEKLFF
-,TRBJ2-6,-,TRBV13,TGTGCCAGCAGCTCGAAAATGGGGGGAACTGGGGCCAACGTCCTGACTTTC,CASSSKMGGTGANVLTF
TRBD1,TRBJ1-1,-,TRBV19,TGTGCCAGTAGTCCTTATGGGGACAGAAAAAATGAAGCTTTCTTT,CASSPYGDRKNEAFF
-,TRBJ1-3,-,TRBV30,TGTGCCTGGAGTGTAAGGGGGAGCTCTGGAAACACCATATATTTT,CAWSVRGSSGNTIYF
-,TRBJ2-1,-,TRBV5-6,TGTGCCAGCAGCTTGGGCTTTGATCTAGCCGGGAATGAGCAGTTCTTC,CASSLGFDLAGNEQFF
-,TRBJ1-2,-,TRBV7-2,TGTGCCAGCAGCACTAGAGGCTATGGCTACACCTTC,CASSTRGYGYTF
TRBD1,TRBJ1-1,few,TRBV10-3,TGTGCCATCAGTGAGGGACAGGGGTGGGTAGACACTGAAGCTTTCTTT,CAISEGQGWVDTEAFF
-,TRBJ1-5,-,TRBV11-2,TGTGCCAGCAGCTCAGATCTCAATCAGCCCCAGCATTTT,CASSSDLNQPQHF
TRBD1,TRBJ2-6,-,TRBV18,TGTGCCAGCTCACCGCTGACAGGGTCTGGCCCTGGGGCCAACGTCCTGACTTTC,CASSPLTGSGPGANVLTF
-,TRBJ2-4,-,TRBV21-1,TGTGCCAGCAGCAAGCCCTTTTCAGGGGGTCACATTCAGTACTTC,CASSKPFSGGHIQYF
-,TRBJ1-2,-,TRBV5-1,TGCGCCAGCCGAGAAACCGTCTATAACTATGGCTACACCTTC,CASRETVYNYGYTF
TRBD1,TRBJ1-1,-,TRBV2,TGTGCCAGCAGTGATGGCGGGTGGGGCAGGGGGATTGGGGGCACTGAAGCTTTCTTT,CASSDGGWGRGIGGTEAFF
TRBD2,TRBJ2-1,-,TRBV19,TGTGCCAGTAGTAGTTATAGCGGGGGGGCGATGAATGAGCAGTTCTTC,CASSSYSGGAMNEQFF
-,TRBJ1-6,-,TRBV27,TGTGCCAGCAATCTTGAGGGGGGGGCTTCACCCCTCCACTTT,CASNLEGGASPLHF
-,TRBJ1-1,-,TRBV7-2,TGTGCCAGCATCCTCTGGCGAGGGAGCACTGAAGCTTTCTTT,CASILWRGSTEAFF
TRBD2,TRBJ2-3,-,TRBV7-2,TGTGCCAGCAGCTTATGGGCTAGCGGGGGGGCCCTGGATACGCAGTATTTT,CASSLWASGGALDTQYF
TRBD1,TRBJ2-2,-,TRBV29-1,TGCAGCGCCACACTCCGGGACAGCCCCGGGGAGCTGTTTTTT,CSATLRDSPGELFF
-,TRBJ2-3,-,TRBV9,TGTGCCAGCAGCCACGGTATCGCTAAGGACTACCTTGCCAATACGCAGTATTTT,CASSHGIAKDYLANTQYF
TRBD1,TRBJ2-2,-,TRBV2,TGTGCCAGCAGAGAAACAGGGGGACGCACCGGGGAGCTGTTTTTT,CASRETGGRTGELFF
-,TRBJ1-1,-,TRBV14,TGTGCCAGCAGCCAAGCGTGGCAGGCTCCTAAAGCTTTCTTT,CASSQAWQAPKAFF
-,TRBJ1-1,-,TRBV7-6,TGTGCCAGCAGCCCGGGGACACAATCGAGGGATACCCCTGAAGCTTTCTTT,CASSPGTQSRDTPEAFF
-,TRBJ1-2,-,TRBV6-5,TGTGCCAGCAGTTACAGGCAGGCGGGGGATGGCTACACCTTC,CASSYRQAGDGYTF
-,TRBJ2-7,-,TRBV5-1,TGCGCCAGCAGCTTCGGACAGAACTACGAGCAGTACTTC,CASSFGQNYEQYF
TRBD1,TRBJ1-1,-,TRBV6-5,TGTGCCAGCAGTTACTCACGCAGGGGGCGCTTATCTGAAGCTTTCTTT,CASSYSRRGRLSEAFF
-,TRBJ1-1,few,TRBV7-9,TGTGCCAGCAGCTTAGGTCAGGGTTTCGCTGAAGCTTTCTTT,CASSLGQGFAEAFF
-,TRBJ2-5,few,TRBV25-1,TGTGCCAGCTACTACCAAGAGACCCAGTACTTC,CASYYQETQYF
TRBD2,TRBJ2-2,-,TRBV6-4,TGTGCCAGCAGCCCCGCGGCACTAGCGGGGAACACCGGGGAGCTGTTTTTT,CASSPAALAGNTGELFF
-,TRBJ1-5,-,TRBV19,TGTGCCAGTAGTATACCAGCCGGGCAGCCCCAGCATTTT,CASSIPAGQPQHF
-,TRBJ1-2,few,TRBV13,TGTGCCAGCAGCCTATTTTCCATGGAGCCTGACTATGGCTACACCTTC,CASSLFSMEPDYGYTF
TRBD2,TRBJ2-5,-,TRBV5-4,TGTGCCAGCAGCCCGAGGAGTGGACTAGCGAGCGGCGTCCAGTACTTC,CASSPRSGLASGVQYF
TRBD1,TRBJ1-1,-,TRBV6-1,TGTGCCAGCAGTGGAGGGACAGGGGGTAACACTGAAGCTTTCTTT,CASSGGTGGNTEAFF
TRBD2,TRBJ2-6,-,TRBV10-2,TGCGCCAGCAGTGAGGCGGGGGACGGGGCCAACGTCCTGACTTTC,CASSEAGDGANVLTF
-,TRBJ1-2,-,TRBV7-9,TGTGCCAGCAGCTTAGCGCAGGGTCTTAACTATGGCTACACCTTC,CASSLAQGLNYGYTF
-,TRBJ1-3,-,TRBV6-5,TGTGCCAGCAGCCTCCTACAGGGAAACACCATATATTTT,CASSLLQGNTIYF
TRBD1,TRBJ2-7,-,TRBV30,TGTGCCTGGAGTGTGGTCGGGGGACAGGGGCAGAAGCAGTACTTC,CAWSVVGGQGQKQYF
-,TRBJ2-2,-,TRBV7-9,TGTGCCAGCAGCTTACTGACTTCGACAGGGAACACCGGGGAGCTGTTTTTT,CASSLLTSTGNTGELFF
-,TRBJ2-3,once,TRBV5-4,TGTGCCAGCAGCTCCGTAGATACGCAGTATTTT,CASSSVDTQYF
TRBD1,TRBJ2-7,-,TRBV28,TGTGCCAGCACCGGGACAGCTTACGAGCAGTACTTC,CASTGTAYEQYF
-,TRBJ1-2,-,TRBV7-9,TGTGCCAGCAGTCCTTGGATGGGGGCGAACTATGGCTACACCTTC,CASSPWMGANYGYTF
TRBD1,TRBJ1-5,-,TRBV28,TGTGCCATCTCAGGGGGGTTTCAGCCCCAGCATTTT,CAISGGFQPQHF
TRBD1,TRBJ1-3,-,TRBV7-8,TGTGCCAGCAGCTTAGCGGACAGGGGAGGAAACACCATATATTTT,CASSLADRGGNTIYF
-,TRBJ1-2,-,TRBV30,TGTGCCTGGAGTCCCCGAGGGATTAGTGGCTACACCTTC,CAWSPRGISGYTF
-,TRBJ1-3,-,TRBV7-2,TGTGCCAGCAGCTCGTGGGGGGGCAGAAACACCATATATTTT,CASSSWGGRNTIYF
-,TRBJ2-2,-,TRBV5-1,TGCGCCAGCACCAAAGTGGGGCGGACCGGGGAGCTGTTTTTT,CASTKVGRTGELFF
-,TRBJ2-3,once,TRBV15,TGTGCCACCAGCAGGGATGCGGGCAGGGGTAGAGATACGCAGTATTTT,CATSRDAGRGRDTQYF
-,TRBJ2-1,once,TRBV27,TGTGCCAGCAGACAGGACTCCTACAATGAGCAGTTCTTC,CASRQDSYNEQFF
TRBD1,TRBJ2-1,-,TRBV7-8,TGTGCCAGCAGCAGTCTGACAGGGCGAGGTGAGCAGTTCTTC,CASSSLTGRGEQFF